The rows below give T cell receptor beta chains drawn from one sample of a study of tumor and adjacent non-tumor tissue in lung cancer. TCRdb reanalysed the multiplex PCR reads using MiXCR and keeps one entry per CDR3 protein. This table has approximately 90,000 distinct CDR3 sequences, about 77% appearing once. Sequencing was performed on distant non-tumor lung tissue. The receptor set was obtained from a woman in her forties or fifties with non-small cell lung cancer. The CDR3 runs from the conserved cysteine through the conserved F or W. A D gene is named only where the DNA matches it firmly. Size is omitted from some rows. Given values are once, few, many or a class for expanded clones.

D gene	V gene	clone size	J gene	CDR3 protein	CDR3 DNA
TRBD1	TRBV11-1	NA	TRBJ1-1	CASNLQGDAEALF	TGTGCCAGCAACTTACAGGGGGACGCTGAAGCTTTATTT
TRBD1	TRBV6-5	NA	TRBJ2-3	CASSYGIGQDMGNTQYF	TGTGCCAGCAGTTACGGGATTGGACAGGACATGGGGAATACGCAGTATTTT
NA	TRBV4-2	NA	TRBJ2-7	CASSQESGGRTVKYF	TGTGCCAGCAGCCAAGAGTCCGGCGGAAGGACCGTGAAGTACTTC
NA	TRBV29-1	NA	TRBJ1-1	CSVVRAVTQAFF	TGCAGCGTTGTCCGGGCGGTGACTCAAGCTTTCTTT
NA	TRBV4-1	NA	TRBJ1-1	CASSQDRSNTGASF	TGCGCCAGCAGCCAAGATCGATCGAACACTGGAGCTTCCTTT
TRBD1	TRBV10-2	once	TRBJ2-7	CASVGQGPYKQYF	TGCGCCAGTGTGGGACAGGGACCCTACAAGCAGTACTTC
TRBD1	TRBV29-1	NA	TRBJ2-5	CSVVGDSTQETHYF	TGCAGCGTTGTAGGGGACAGTACCCAAGAGACCCACTACTTC
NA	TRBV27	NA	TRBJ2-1	CASSLSAFSYNEQFF	TGTGCCAGCAGTTTATCGGCGTTTTCCTACAATGAGCAGTTCTTC
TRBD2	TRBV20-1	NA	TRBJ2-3	CSGRVVGLVGGSTDTQYF	TGCAGTGGTAGAGTTGTGGGACTAGTGGGGGGTAGCACAGATACGCAGTATTTT
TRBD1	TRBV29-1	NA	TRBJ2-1	CSVALPGQGWNEQFF	TGCAGCGTTGCTTTACCCGGACAGGGTTGGAATGAGCAGTTCTTC
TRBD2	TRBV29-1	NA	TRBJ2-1	CSASSGGAGDGRFF	TGCAGCGCCTCGAGCGGGGGGGCCGGGGATGGGCGGTTCTTC